Presented here are 32 T cell receptor beta chains from one specimen sequenced in a study of T cell responses to AZD1222 COVID-19 vaccine. Assay: immunoSEQ multiplex PCR; the TCRdb copy retains only in-frame clones and omits some. Of some 130,000 clones listed, over 80% were seen once; the top ten hold approximately 6.8%. Sequencing was performed on peripheral blood, taken 28 days after the second AZD1222 dose. These receptors were obtained from an adult who received the AZD1222 COVID-19 vaccine.

V usage is TRBV7-9 and J usage is TRBJ2-4; TRBD1 matches at 7 bases. CDR3 length: 12 amino acids. Germline V gives CDR1 SEHNR, CDR2 FQNEAQ (reference sequence). The V gene end was trimmed by 0 bases and the J gene end by 11 bases; junction bases not matched to a gene: 1. CDR3: CASSLAQGFQYF. The CDR3 coding sequence is TGTGCCAGCAGCTTAGCACAGGGGTTTCAGTACTTC. Variable domain in full (rest from reference TRBV7-9 and TRBJ2-4): DTGVSQNPRHKITKRGQNVTFRCDPISEHNRLYWYRQTLGQGPEFLTYFQNEAQLEKSRLLSDRFSAERPKGSFSTLEIQRTEQGDSAMYLCASSLAQGFQYFGAGTRLSVL.

The V and J genes are TRBV5-4 and TRBJ2-7; D is possibly TRBD1 (5 bases). Per germline, CDR1 SGHNT and CDR2 YYREEE (reference sequence). The CDR3 extends over 12 amino acids. V lost 2 bases and J 4 bases, leaving 7 bases between the germline ends. The chain's CDR3 is CASSFDRYEQYF. CDR3 nucleotide sequence: TGTGCCAGCAGCTTCGACAGATACGAGCAGTACTTC.

This chain uses TRBV6-5 with TRBJ2-7; 8 nucleotides match TRBD1. The CDR3 length is 13 residues. Trimming removed 5 bases from V and 2 bases from J; junction bases left unmatched: 2. From germline, CDR1 is MNHEY and CDR2 SVGAGI. As DNA, the CDR3 is TGTGCCAGCAGTATGGACAGGGCCTACGAGCAGTACTTC. It encodes CASSMDRAYEQYF.

This clone was picked up one time. This sequence joins TRBV2 and TRBJ2-7; 9 nucleotides line up with TRBD1. This CDR3 has 15 amino acids. The germline V gene has CDR1 SNHLY and CDR2 FYNNEI. J gave up 0 bases and V 4 bases, and 4 bases lay outside the gene matches. CDR3 residues: CASSGGTGSSYEQYF. The CDR3 bases are TGTGCCAGCAGTGGAGGGACAGGGAGCTCCTACGAGCAGTACTTC.

The V gene is TRBV7-9, the J gene TRBJ1-5; 8 bases match TRBD1. V gave up 5 bases and J gave up 7 bases; unmatched junction bases: 13. The CDR3 is 16 residues long. Germline CDR1 reads SEHNR; CDR2 reads FQNEAQ (reference sequence). The CDR3 nucleotides are TGTGCCAGCAGCCGGGGGGGACAGGTAAACAAACAGCCCCAGCATTTT. It is translated as CASSRGGQVNKQPQHF.

The CDR3 spells CASSLGRNGYTF. The CDR3 DNA is TGTGCCAGCAGCTTAGGGCGAAATGGCTACACCTTC. The chain uses TRBV13 and TRBJ1-2; D gene unclear. This CDR3 contains 12 residues. Trimming cost V 0 bases and J 6 bases, with 5 bases left between them. From germline, CDR1 is PRHDT and CDR2 FYEKMQ (reference sequence).

The rearrangement uses TRBV5-1 and TRBJ1-2; 8 bases align to TRBD1. The V and J ends lost 0 bases and 2 bases, in that order; junction bases with no gene match: 0. CDR1 is SGHRS, CDR2 YFSETQ, per germline. The CDR3 sequence is 14 residues long. The CDR3: CASSLGDRNYGYTF. The CDR3 DNA reads TGCGCCAGCAGCTTGGGGGACAGGAACTATGGCTACACCTTC.

The rearrangement joins TRBV28 to TRBJ2-2; D might be TRBD1 or TRBD2, each matching 5 bases. The CDR3 spans 14 residues. Trimming took off 8 bases at V and 12 bases at J, with 22 bases between the two ends. Germline loops: CDR1 MDHEN, CDR2 SYDVKM. The CDR3 sequence: CASGAGSEPRKLFF. In nucleotides, the CDR3 is TGTGCCAGCGGGGCGGGTTCCGAGCCGAGAAAGCTGTTTTTT.

J is TRBJ1-4 and V is TRBV19; no definite D call. V shed 1 base and J shed 5 bases, with 2 bases lying between them. Germline assignment: CDR1 LNHDA and CDR2 SQIVND (reference sequence). The CDR3 length is 12 residues. As DNA, the CDR3 is TGTGCCAGTAGTATAGGGAATGAAAAACTGTTTTTT. It encodes CASSIGNEKLFF. Together with reference TRBV19 and TRBJ1-4, the CDR3 gives the full variable domain: DGGITQSPKYLFRKEGQNVTLSCEQNLNHDAMYWYRQDPGQGLRLIYYSQIVNDFQKGDIAEGYSVSREKKESFPLTVTSAQKNPTAFYLCASSIGNEKLFFGSGTQLSVL.

V gene TRBV5-6 combines with J gene TRBJ1-2; D unclear. Germline V gene sequence: CDR1 SGHDT, CDR2 YYEEEE. V gave up 1 base and J gave up 5 bases, with 18 bases separating them. The CDR3 loop spans 16 amino acids. In DNA form, the CDR3 reads TGTGCCAGCAGCTTGAGGCGGGTCTTGGCGGATTATGGCTACACCTTC. It encodes CASSLRRVLADYGYTF.

Written as DNA, the CDR3 is TGTGCCAGCGGATTACAAGGGACCGCTCAAGGGACTTTCTTT. It encodes CASGLQGTAQGTFF. The J gene is TRBJ1-1, the V gene TRBV19, with a tentative D call TRBD1 (5 bases). The CDR3 is made up of 14 amino acids. Per germline, CDR1 LNHDA and CDR2 SQIVND (reference sequence). Trimming took off 9 bases at V and 12 bases at J, with 26 bases between the two ends.

The chain has TRBV6-5 and TRBJ2-5, with a tentative D call TRBD2 (6 bases). The CDR3 is 14 residues long. Germline CDR1 and CDR2: MNHEY and SVGAGI. Trimming cost V 6 bases and J 5 bases, with 16 bases left between them. CDR3: CASRPTRAHETQYF. For the CDR3, the DNA is TGTGCCAGCAGACCGACTAGGGCCCATGAGACCCAGTACTTC.

The V gene is TRBV6-1, the J gene TRBJ1-4, with 9 bases aligning to TRBD1. The trim removed 4 bases at V and 7 bases at J, leaving 10 bases unmatched. Germline V CDR1 and CDR2: MNHNS, SASEGT. The CDR3 sequence is 16 residues long. The CDR3 DNA reads as TGTGCCAGCAGTGGGGGCGGGACAGGGAATGGTGAAAAACTGTTTTTT. Its protein is CASSGGGTGNGEKLFF.

The chain has TRBV6-6 and TRBJ2-6; tentative D call: TRBD1 (5 bases). CDR1 is MNHNY and CDR2 is SVGAGI in the germline V gene (reference sequence). The CDR3 has 16 residues. V shed 5 bases and J shed 2 bases, with 13 bases lying between them. The CDR3 nucleotides read TGTGCCAGCAGTACACAGGTCCAAGCTGGGGCCAACGTCCTGACTTTC. It yields the protein CASSTQVQAGANVLTF.

The J gene is TRBJ1-1, the V gene TRBV18; D perhaps matches TRBD1 (6 bases). In germline, CDR1 is KGHSH, CDR2 LQKENI. CDR3 size: 15 residues. V was pared by 0 bases and J by 2 bases, with 10 bases between. The DNA of the CDR3 is TGTGCCAGCTCACCACCAGGGGGGCCAAACACTGAAGCTTTCTTT. Translating gives CASSPPGGPNTEAFF.

This clone was detected only once. The chain has TRBV11-3 and TRBJ1-3; D remains unclear. The CDR3 totals 13 residues. Per germline, CDR1 SGHNT and CDR2 YENEEA. The V end lost 7 bases, the J end lost 4 bases, and 11 bases lay between the germline ends. The CDR3 loop is CASKQTGGNTIYF. The CDR3 bases are TGTGCCAGCAAACAAACCGGGGGAAACACCATATATTTT.

In this sample, this clone turned up a few times. The genes are TRBV5-3 and TRBJ1-2; possible D gene TRBD1, 6 bases. TRBV5-3 is identified as an open reading frame with a role that is uncertain. The CDR3 consists of 12 residues. V lost 3 bases to trimming and J lost 5 bases, with 8 bases between them. The CDR3 loop is CARSSGQYGYTF. The DNA for the CDR3 is TGTGCCAGAAGCTCGGGACAATATGGCTACACCTTC.

The chain uses TRBV19 and TRBJ2-5; 10 nucleotides match TRBD1. With 10 bases clipped from V and 4 bases from J, the junction kept 12 bases outside the gene matches. The germline CDR1 and CDR2 sequences are LNHDA and SQIVND (reference sequence). This CDR3 comprises 15 residues. CDR3 DNA: TGTGCCACCCAAGGGGGACAGGGGTCCGCAGAGACCCAGTACTTC. This translates into CATQGGQGSAETQYF.

The chain uses TRBV5-5 and TRBJ2-3, with TRBD2 as a possible D gene (5 bases). Trimming stripped 3 bases from V and 1 base from J, with 12 bases between. The germline gives CDR1 SGHKS, CDR2 YYEKEE (reference sequence). This CDR3 contains 15 residues. The CDR3 spells CASSSRNGGTDTQYF. The CDR3 bases are TGTGCCAGCAGCTCAAGAAACGGGGGCACAGATACGCAGTATTTT.

V usage is TRBV28 and J usage is TRBJ2-1, with 7 bases that match TRBD1. Trimming cost V 5 bases and J 5 bases; bases outside gene matches: 6. The CDR3 is made up of 14 amino acids. Germline assignment: CDR1 MDHEN and CDR2 SYDVKM. CDR3 sequence (DNA): TGTGCCAGCAGTCCCGGGACAGTTAACAATGAGCAGTTCTTC. It encodes CASSPGTVNNEQFF.

V usage is TRBV9 and J usage is TRBJ2-3, with TRBD2 matching over 14 bases. This CDR3 is 19 amino acids long. The junction had 15 bases not matched to a gene; V was cut back by 4 bases and J by 5 bases. Germline assignment: CDR1 SGDLS and CDR2 YYNGEE. CDR3 sequence: CASSSERLAGGSMLDTQYF. The CDR3 region has the DNA TGTGCCAGCAGCTCAGAAAGACTAGCGGGGGGGTCCATGTTAGATACGCAGTATTTT.

The chain joins TRBV4-1 to TRBJ1-1, with D unresolved. The germline V gene encodes CDR1 MGHRA and CDR2 YSYEKL. Trimming pared 0 bases from V and 7 bases from J, leaving 12 bases between. The CDR3 extends over 14 amino acids. The CDR3, as DNA: TGCGCCAGCAGCCAAGATTTAGGTCCCTTTGAAGCTTTCTTT. Encoded protein: CASSQDLGPFEAFF.

V usage is TRBV5-1 and J usage is TRBJ2-3; TRBD1 might be the D (6 bases). CDR3 length: 16 amino acids. Trimming removed 1 base from V and 0 bases from J, with 12 bases in between. Per the germline V gene, CDR1 is SGHRS and CDR2 is YFSETQ. The CDR3 nucleotides read TGCGCCAGCAGCTTGCTTCAGGGGAGAAGCACAGATACGCAGTATTTT. Protein: CASSLLQGRSTDTQYF.

The chain couples TRBV12-5 to TRBJ2-1; no clear D. CDR3 size: 15 residues. Per germline, CDR1 LGHNT and CDR2 FRNRAP. V lost 0 bases, J lost 6 bases, and 12 bases lay in between. The CDR3 nucleotides are TGTGCTAGTGGTTTGGTACTTGGTCAGCCCAATGAGCAGTTCTTC. Its translation is CASGLVLGQPNEQFF.

The J gene is TRBJ2-1, the V gene TRBV7-2; perhaps TRBD1 as D (5 bases). Between the trimmed V and J ends, which lost 1 base and 9 bases, there was a span of 10 bases. CDR1 SGHTA and CDR2 FQGNSA come from the germline V gene. This CDR3 has 13 residues. CDR3 sequence: CASSLGQIGEQFF. CDR3 DNA sequence: TGTGCCAGCAGCTTAGGACAGATCGGTGAGCAGTTCTTC.

This clone occurred once. The V gene is TRBV10-3, the J gene TRBJ1-2; possible D gene TRBD1, 6 bases. The germline V and J ends were trimmed by 3 bases and 5 bases, with 10 bases remaining between them. The CDR3 is 13 residues long. CDR1 is ENHRY, CDR2 SYGVKD, per germline. This CDR3 reads CAISDTGQYGYTF. CDR3 DNA: TGTGCCATCAGTGATACAGGGCAGTATGGCTACACCTTC.

J is TRBJ1-1 and V is TRBV5-8; tentatively, D is TRBD1 (5 bases). The CDR3 is 14 amino acids. V was clipped by 1 base and J by 5 bases, with 12 bases between them. The germline CDR1 and CDR2 sequences are SGHTS and YDEGEE. CDR3 loop: CASSLMGLGTEAFF. The CDR3 DNA reads TGTGCCAGCAGCTTGATGGGGCTGGGGACTGAAGCTTTCTTT.

The chain carries TRBV6-6 and TRBJ1-1, with 11 nucleotides matching TRBD1. Germline lookup yields CDR1 MNHNY and CDR2 SVGAGI (reference sequence). There are 14 residues in the CDR3. The V segment lost 4 bases and the J segment 7 bases; nucleotides outside the gene matches: 5. CDR3 in amino acids: CASSWDRGGLEAFF. CDR3 DNA: TGTGCCAGCAGTTGGGACAGGGGGGGCCTTGAAGCTTTCTTT.

The J gene is TRBJ2-2, the V gene TRBV19; TRBD1 might be the D (6 bases). V gave up 1 base and J gave up 4 bases, with 10 bases separating them. CDR3 length equals 15 residues. Per the germline V gene, CDR1 is LNHDA and CDR2 is SQIVND (reference sequence). CDR3 loop: CASSIGGHGTGELFF. Written as DNA, the CDR3 is TGTGCCAGTAGTATAGGGGGACACGGCACCGGGGAGCTGTTTTTT. Using reference TRBV19 and TRBJ2-2 for the parts outside the CDR3, the full variable domain is DGGITQSPKYLFRKEGQNVTLSCEQNLNHDAMYWYRQDPGQGLRLIYYSQIVNDFQKGDIAEGYSVSREKKESFPLTVTSAQKNPTAFYLCASSIGGHGTGELFFGEGSRLTVL.

In DNA, the CDR3 is TGTGCCAGCACCGCGCCCCCAAGGGCAGGTGGCTACACCTTC. It encodes CASTAPPRAGGYTF. The V and J genes are TRBV28 and TRBJ1-2; D unclear. The length of the CDR3 is 14 residues. V lost 7 bases and J lost 7, with 19 bases in between. CDR1 and CDR2 from the germline V gene are MDHEN and SYDVKM.

The table lists this clone with a count of one. The V call is TRBV5-6, the J call TRBJ1-2; TRBD1 agrees at 8 bases. The J segment lost 4 bases and the V segment lost 6 bases, leaving 14 bases of the junction unmatched. CDR1 and CDR2 (germline): SGHDT, YYEEEE. The CDR3 contains 16 residues. In DNA form, the CDR3 reads TGTGCCAGCACTTATAGTCATACAGGGGGAGCCTATGGCTACACCTTC. Its translation: CASTYSHTGGAYGYTF.

The chain recombines TRBV11-2 with TRBJ2-1, with D possibly TRBD2 on 6 matching bases. CDR3 length: 15 amino acids. Per the germline V gene, CDR1 is SGHAT and CDR2 is FQNNGV. The V and J ends lost 4 bases and 2 bases respectively, with 12 bases between them. The CDR3 region has the DNA TGTGCCAGCAGCTGGGGCCCGGGGGCCTACAATGAGCAGTTCTTC. Its translation is CASSWGPGAYNEQFF. The full variable domain, completed using reference TRBV11-2 and TRBJ2-1, is EAGVAQSPRYKIIEKRQSVAFWCNPISGHATLYWYQQILGQGPKLLIQFQNNGVVDDSQLPKDRFSAERLKGVDSTLKIQPAKLEDSAVYLCASSWGPGAYNEQFFGPGTRLTVL.